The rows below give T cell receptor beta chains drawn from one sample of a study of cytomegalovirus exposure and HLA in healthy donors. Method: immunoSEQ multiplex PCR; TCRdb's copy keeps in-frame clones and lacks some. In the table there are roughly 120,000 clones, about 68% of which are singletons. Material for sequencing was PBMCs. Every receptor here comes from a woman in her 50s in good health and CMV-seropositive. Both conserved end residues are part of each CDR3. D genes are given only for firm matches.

CASRPTGAGRETQYF,TGTGCCAGCAGGCCTACAGGGGCAGGTAGAGAGACCCAGTACTTC,TRBJ2-5,TRBV28,TRBD1
CATSSLGVHEQFF,TGTGCCACCAGCAGTTTAGGGGTTCATGAGCAGTTCTTC,TRBJ2-1,TRBV15,.
CASTGTTNTGELFF,TGCGCCAGCACCGGGACAACGAACACCGGGGAGCTGTTTTTT,TRBJ2-2,TRBV10-1,.
CASSGIGGQSSNQPQHF,TGTGCCAGCAGTGGCATCGGGGGACAGTCTAGCAATCAGCCCCAGCATTTT,TRBJ1-5,TRBV6-1,TRBD1
CATTQGGQVNSPLHF,TGTGCAACCACACAGGGGGGGCAGGTGAATTCACCCCTCCACTTT,TRBJ1-6,TRBV7-9,TRBD1
CASMSPGLNQPQHF,TGTGCCAGCATGTCACCAGGCCTCAATCAGCCCCAGCATTTT,TRBJ1-5,TRBV27,.
CAWRGGRDHLRTNTEAFF,TGTGCCTGGAGAGGGGGCAGGGATCACTTGCGAACGAACACTGAAGCTTTCTTT,TRBJ1-1,TRBV30,TRBD1
CASSQTLYASGQETQYF,TGCGCCAGCAGCCAAACGCTTTACGCGTCGGGGCAAGAGACCCAGTACTTC,TRBJ2-5,TRBV4-1,.
CANPRDRGRPEQYF,TGTGCCAACCCCCGGGACAGGGGGCGCCCCGAGCAGTACTTC,TRBJ2-7,TRBV2,TRBD1
CASSGGLAGGPTDTQYF,TGTGCCAGCAGCGGAGGACTAGCGGGGGGGCCCACAGATACGCAGTATTTT,TRBJ2-3,TRBV5-4,TRBD2
CASSQDIGFGMNEQFF,TGTGCCAGCAGCCAAGATATCGGGTTCGGGATGAATGAGCAGTTCTTC,TRBJ2-1,TRBV14,.
CASSPETGKDTEAFF,TGCGCCAGCAGCCCGGAGACAGGGAAGGACACTGAAGCTTTCTTT,TRBJ1-1,TRBV5-1,TRBD1
CASSFRASYEQYF,TGTGCCAGCAGCTTCAGGGCCTCCTACGAGCAGTACTTC,TRBJ2-7,TRBV11-2,.